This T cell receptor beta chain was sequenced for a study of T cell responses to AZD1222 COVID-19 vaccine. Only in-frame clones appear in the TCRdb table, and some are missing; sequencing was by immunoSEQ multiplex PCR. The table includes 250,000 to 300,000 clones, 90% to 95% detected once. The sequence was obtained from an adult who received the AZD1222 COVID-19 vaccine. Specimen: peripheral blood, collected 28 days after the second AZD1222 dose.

CDR3 loop: CASSQDIAGIRYGYTF. The CDR3 DNA is TGTGCCAGCAGCCAAGATATAGCGGGGATCCGCTATGGCTACACCTTC. The rearrangement uses TRBV14 and TRBJ1-2; no clear D. The CDR3 contains 16 residues. CDR1 and CDR2 from the germline V gene are SGHDN and FVKESK. Trimming removed 0 bases from V and 4 bases from J, with 15 bases in between.